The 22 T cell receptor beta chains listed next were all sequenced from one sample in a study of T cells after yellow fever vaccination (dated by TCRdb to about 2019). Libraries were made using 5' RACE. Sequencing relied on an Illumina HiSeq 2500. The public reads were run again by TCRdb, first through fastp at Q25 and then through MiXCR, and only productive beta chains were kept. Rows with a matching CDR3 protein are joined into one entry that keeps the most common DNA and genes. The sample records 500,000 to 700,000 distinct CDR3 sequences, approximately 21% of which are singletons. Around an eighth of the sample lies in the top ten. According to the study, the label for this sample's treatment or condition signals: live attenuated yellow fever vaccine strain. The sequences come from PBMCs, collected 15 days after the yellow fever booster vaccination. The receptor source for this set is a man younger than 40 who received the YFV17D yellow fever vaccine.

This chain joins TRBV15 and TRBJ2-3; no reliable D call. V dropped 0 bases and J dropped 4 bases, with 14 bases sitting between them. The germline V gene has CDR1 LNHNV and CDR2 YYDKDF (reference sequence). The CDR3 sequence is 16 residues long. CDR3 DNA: TGTGCCACCAGCAGAGATGGGATGAGCAACCCAGATACGCAGTATTTT. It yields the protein CATSRDGMSNPDTQYF.

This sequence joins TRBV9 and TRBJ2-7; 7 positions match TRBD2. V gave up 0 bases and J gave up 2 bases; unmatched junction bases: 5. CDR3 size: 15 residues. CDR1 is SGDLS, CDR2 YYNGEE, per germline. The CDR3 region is CASSVAWDYTYEQYF. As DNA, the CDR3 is TGTGCCAGCAGCGTAGCTTGGGACTACACCTACGAGCAGTACTTC.

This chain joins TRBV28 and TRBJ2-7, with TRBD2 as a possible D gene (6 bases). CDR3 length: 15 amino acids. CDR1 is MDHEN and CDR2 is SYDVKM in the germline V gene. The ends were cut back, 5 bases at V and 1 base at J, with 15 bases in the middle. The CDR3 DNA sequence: TGTGCCAGCAGTCCCCTCGGGGGAGGATCCTACGAGCAGTACTTC. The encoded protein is CASSPLGGGSYEQYF.

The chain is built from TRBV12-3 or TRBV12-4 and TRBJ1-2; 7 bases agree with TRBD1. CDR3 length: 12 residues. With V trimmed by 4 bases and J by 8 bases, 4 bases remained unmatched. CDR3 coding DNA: TGTGCCAGCAGTTGGACAGGTCGGGGCTACACCTTC. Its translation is CASSWTGRGYTF.

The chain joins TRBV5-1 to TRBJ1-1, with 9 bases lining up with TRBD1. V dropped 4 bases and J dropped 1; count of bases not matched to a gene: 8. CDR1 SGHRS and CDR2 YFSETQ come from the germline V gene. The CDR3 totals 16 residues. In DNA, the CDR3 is TGCGCCAGCAGCACACTAAAGGGACAGGGGAACACTGAAGCTTTCTTT. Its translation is CASSTLKGQGNTEAFF.

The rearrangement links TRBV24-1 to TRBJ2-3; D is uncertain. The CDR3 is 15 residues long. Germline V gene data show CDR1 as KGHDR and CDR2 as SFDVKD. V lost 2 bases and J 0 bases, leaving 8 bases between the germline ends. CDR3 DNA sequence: TGTGCCACCAGTGATTCCCAGATGAGCACAGATACGCAGTATTTT. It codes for CATSDSQMSTDTQYF.

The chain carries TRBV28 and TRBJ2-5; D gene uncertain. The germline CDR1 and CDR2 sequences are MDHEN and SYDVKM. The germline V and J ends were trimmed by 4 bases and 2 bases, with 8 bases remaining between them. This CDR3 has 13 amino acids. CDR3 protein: CASSSPEQETQYF. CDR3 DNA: TGTGCCAGCAGTTCCCCGGAACAAGAGACCCAGTACTTC.

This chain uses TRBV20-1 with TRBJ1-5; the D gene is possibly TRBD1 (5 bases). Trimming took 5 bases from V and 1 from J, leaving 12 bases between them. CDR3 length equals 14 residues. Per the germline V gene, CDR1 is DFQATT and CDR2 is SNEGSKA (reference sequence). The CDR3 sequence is CSAQVGGSNQPQHF. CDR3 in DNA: TGCAGTGCTCAAGTGGGGGGGAGCAATCAGCCCCAGCATTTT.

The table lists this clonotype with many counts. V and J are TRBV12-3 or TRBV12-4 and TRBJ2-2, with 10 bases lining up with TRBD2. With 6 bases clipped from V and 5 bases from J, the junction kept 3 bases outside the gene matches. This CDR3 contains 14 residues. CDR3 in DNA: TGTGCCAGCAGCCTAGCGGGAGAAACCGGGGAGCTGTTTTTT. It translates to CASSLAGETGELFF.

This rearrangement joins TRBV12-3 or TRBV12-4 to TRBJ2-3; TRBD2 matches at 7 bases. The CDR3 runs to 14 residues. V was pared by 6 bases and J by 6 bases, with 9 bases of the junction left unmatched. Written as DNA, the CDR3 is TGTGCCAGCAGGAAGGGAGGGAGGAGGGATACGCAGTATTTT. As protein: CASRKGGRRDTQYF.

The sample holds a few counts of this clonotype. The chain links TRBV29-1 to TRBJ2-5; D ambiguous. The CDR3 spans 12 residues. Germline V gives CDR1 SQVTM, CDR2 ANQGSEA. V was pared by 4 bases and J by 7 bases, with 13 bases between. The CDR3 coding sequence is TGCAGCGTTGTAGATAGTCTGTCGACCCAGTACTTC. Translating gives CSVVDSLSTQYF.

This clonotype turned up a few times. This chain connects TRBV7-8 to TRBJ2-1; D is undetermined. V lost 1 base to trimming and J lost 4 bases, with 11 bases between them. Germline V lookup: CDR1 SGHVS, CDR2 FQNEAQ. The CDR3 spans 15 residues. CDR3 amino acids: CASSLGTALYNEQFF. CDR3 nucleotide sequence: TGTGCCAGCAGCTTAGGGACGGCCTTATACAATGAGCAGTTCTTC.

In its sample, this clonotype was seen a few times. CDR3 residues: CATSDSRGAVNTGELFF. The DNA of the CDR3 is TGTGCCACCAGTGATTCCCGAGGGGCGGTCAACACCGGGGAGCTGTTTTTT. J is TRBJ2-2 and V is TRBV24-1; possibly TRBD1 or TRBD2 for D (5 bases each). This CDR3 is 17 amino acids long. The germline CDR1 and CDR2 sequences are KGHDR and SFDVKD. Trimming removed 2 bases from V and 2 bases from J, with 14 bases in between.

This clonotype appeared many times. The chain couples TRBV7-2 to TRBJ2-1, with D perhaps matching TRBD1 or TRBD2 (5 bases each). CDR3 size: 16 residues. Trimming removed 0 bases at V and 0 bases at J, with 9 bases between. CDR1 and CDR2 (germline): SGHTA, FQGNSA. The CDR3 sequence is CASSLAGTGSYNEQFF. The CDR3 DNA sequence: TGTGCCAGCAGCTTAGCGGGGACGGGCTCCTACAATGAGCAGTTCTTC. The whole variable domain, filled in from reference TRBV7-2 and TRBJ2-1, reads GAGVSQSPSNKVTEKGKDVELRCDPISGHTALYWYRQSLGQGLEFLIYFQGNSAPDKSGLPSDRFSAERTGGSVSTLTIQRTQQEDSAVYLCASSLAGTGSYNEQFFGPGTRLTVL.

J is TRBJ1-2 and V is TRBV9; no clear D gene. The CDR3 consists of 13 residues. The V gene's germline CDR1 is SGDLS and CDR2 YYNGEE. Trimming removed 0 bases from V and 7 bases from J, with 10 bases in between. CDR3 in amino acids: CASSVAGNLGYTF. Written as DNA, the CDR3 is TGTGCCAGCAGCGTAGCCGGGAACCTTGGCTACACCTTC.

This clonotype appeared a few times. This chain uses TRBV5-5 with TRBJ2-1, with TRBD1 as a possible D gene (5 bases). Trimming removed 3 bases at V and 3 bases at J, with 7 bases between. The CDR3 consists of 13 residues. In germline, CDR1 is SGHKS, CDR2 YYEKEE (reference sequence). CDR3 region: CASSWTLYNEQFF. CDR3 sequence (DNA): TGTGCCAGCAGCTGGACACTCTACAATGAGCAGTTCTTC.

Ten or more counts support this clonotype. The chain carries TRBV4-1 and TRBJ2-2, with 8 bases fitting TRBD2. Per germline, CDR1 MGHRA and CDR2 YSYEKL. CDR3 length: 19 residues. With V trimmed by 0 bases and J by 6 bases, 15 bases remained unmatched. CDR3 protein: CASSQEGTSATSVPGELFF. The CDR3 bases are TGCGCCAGCAGCCAAGAAGGGACATCCGCGACTAGCGTACCCGGGGAGCTGTTTTTT.

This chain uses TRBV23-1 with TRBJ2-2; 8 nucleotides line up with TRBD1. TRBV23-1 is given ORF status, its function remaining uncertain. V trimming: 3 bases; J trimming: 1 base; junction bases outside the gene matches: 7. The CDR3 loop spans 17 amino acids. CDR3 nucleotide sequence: TGCGCCAGCAGTCATTTACCGGGACAGGAGAACACCGGGGAGCTGTTTTTT. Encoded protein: CASSHLPGQENTGELFF.

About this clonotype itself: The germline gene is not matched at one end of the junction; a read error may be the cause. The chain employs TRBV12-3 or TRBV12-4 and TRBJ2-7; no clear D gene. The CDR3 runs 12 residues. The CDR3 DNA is TGTGCCAGCAGTTTAGGCGAGATCGAATTCACCTTC. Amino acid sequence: CASSLGEIEFTF.

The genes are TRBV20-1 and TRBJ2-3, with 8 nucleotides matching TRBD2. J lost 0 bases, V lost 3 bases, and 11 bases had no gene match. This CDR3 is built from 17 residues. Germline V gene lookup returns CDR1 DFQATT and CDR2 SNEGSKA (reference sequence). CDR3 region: CSASSGGRILSTDTQYF. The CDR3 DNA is TGCAGTGCTAGTAGTGGCGGGAGGATACTAAGCACAGATACGCAGTATTTT.

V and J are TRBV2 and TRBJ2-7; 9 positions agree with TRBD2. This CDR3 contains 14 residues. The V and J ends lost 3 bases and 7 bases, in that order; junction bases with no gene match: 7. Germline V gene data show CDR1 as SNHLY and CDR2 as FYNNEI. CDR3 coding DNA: TGTGCCAGCAGTGATTTTAGCGGGAGCGGTGAGCAGTACTTC. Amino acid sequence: CASSDFSGSGEQYF.

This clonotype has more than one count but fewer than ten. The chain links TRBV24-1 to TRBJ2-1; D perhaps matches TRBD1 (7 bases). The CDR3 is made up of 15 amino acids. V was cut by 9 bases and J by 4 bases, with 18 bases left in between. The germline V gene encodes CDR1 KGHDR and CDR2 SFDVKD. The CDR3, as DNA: TGTGCCACCGCGGGGAAGGGGGCGTATTACAATGAGCAGTTCTTC. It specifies CATAGKGAYYNEQFF.